This entry lists 24 T cell receptor beta chains sequenced from one sample in a study of shared clonotypes between healthy human individuals. Naive CD8 populations comprised CD45RO-negative cells positively selected for CCR7, excluding terminally differentiated effector memory CD45RA+ cells. Sequencing was performed with immunoSEQ multiplex PCR; in TCRdb, only in-frame clones are kept and a portion is missing. This table holds some 2.1 million clones, about 95% found once. The sample comprised naive CD8+ T cells sorted from blood. These receptors all come from a man between 18 and 29 years old in good health.

Remarks on this clone: Other DNA sequences within the sample encode an identical CDR3. The rearrangement joins TRBV11-3 to TRBJ2-3, with 10 nucleotides matching TRBD1. The CDR3 length is 14 residues. Germline lookup yields CDR1 SGHNT and CDR2 YENEEA. The V gene end was trimmed by 4 bases and the J gene end by 4 bases; junction bases not matched to a gene: 2. This CDR3 is CASSSGQGADTQYF. As DNA, the CDR3 is TGTGCCAGCAGCTCCGGACAGGGGGCAGATACGCAGTATTTT.

This clone appeared a single time. The chain is built from TRBV28 and TRBJ2-1; 9 bases fit TRBD2. The V segment lost 8 bases and the J segment 5 bases; nucleotides outside the gene matches: 7. CDR1 MDHEN and CDR2 SYDVKM come from the germline V gene. The CDR3 runs to 14 residues. The DNA for the CDR3 is TGTGCCAGCGCCCGACTAGCGGAAAACAATGAGCAGTTCTTC. Its protein is CASARLAENNEQFF. Full variable domain (rest looked up from reference TRBV28 and TRBJ2-1): DVKVTQSSRYLVKRTGEKVFLECVQDMDHENMFWYRQDPGLGLRLIYFSYDVKMKEKGDIPEGYSVSREKKERFSLILESASTNQTSMYLCASARLAENNEQFFGPGTRLTVL.

The chain uses TRBV7-9 and TRBJ2-7, with unresolved D. Trimming took off 3 bases at V and 5 bases at J, with 8 bases between the two ends. The CDR3 runs 12 residues. Germline V CDR1 and CDR2: SEHNR, FQNEAQ (reference sequence). CDR3 coding DNA: TGTGCCAGCAGCTTTTATAGGAACGAGCAGTACTTC. It is translated as CASSFYRNEQYF.

The J gene is TRBJ2-7, the V gene TRBV27; 8 bases match TRBD1. From germline, CDR1 is MNHEY and CDR2 SMNVEV (reference sequence). The V gene end was trimmed by 6 bases and the J gene end by 2 bases; junction bases not matched to a gene: 9. The CDR3 totals 15 residues. CDR3 sequence: CASSQDGQGTYEQYF. The CDR3 DNA reads as TGTGCCAGCAGCCAAGACGGACAGGGTACCTACGAGCAGTACTTC.

The J gene is TRBJ1-2, the V gene TRBV4-3; D gene unclear. CDR3 length: 15 amino acids. The germline gives CDR1 LGHNA, CDR2 YSLEER. V dropped 0 bases and J dropped 4 bases, with 12 bases sitting between them. CDR3 in DNA: TGCGCCAGCAGCCAAGATGAAACGGGGATCTATGGCTACACCTTC. Protein product: CASSQDETGIYGYTF.

V gene TRBV10-2 combines with J gene TRBJ1-5; D gene uncertain. The CDR3 is made up of 13 amino acids. Per germline, CDR1 WSHSY and CDR2 SAAADI. The V end was cut by 4 bases, the J end by 5 bases, with 9 bases between. The CDR3 here is CASSVMGDQPQHF. The CDR3 DNA reads TGCGCCAGCAGTGTCATGGGCGATCAGCCCCAGCATTTT.

A single count supports this clone. The chain is built from TRBV29-1 and TRBJ2-7, with TRBD2 identical over 8 bases. Germline CDR1 and CDR2: SQVTM and ANQGSEA. Trimming cost V 4 bases and J 3 bases; bases outside gene matches: 5. CDR3 length: 13 residues. The CDR3 spells CSVVGLAGYEQYF. DNA for the CDR3: TGCAGCGTTGTAGGTCTAGCGGGCTACGAGCAGTACTTC.

The chain carries TRBV7-9 and TRBJ2-1; 9 positions match TRBD2. Germline CDR1 SEHNR, CDR2 FQNEAQ (reference sequence). J gave up 2 bases and V 5 bases, and 10 bases lay outside the gene matches. The CDR3 has 17 residues. In DNA, the CDR3 is TGTGCCAGCAGCCTCACCCGGCGGGAGGGTCCCTACAATGAGCAGTTCTTC. Amino acids: CASSLTRREGPYNEQFF. Full variable domain (rest looked up from reference TRBV7-9 and TRBJ2-1): DTGVSQNPRHKITKRGQNVTFRCDPISEHNRLYWYRQTLGQGPEFLTYFQNEAQLEKSRLLSDRFSAERPKGSFSTLEIQRTEQGDSAMYLCASSLTRREGPYNEQFFGPGTRLTVL.

The sample holds one count of this clone. The rearrangement uses TRBV7-6 and TRBJ2-7, with D possibly TRBD2 on 6 matching bases. Deletions cut 2 bases from V and 3 bases from J, with 14 bases between. CDR3 size: 15 residues. CDR1 is SGHVS and CDR2 is FNYEAQ in the germline V gene. Here the CDR3 DNA reads TGTGCCAGCAGCTTAAGTGGGCAGGGAGGCTACGAGCAGTACTTC. Its translation: CASSLSGQGGYEQYF.

The V and J genes are TRBV28 and TRBJ2-7; no definite D call. The CDR3 length is 13 residues. From germline, CDR1 is MDHEN and CDR2 SYDVKM. The V gene lost 5 bases and the J gene lost 6 bases, with 14 bases spanning the gap. CDR3 sequence: CASSPHSGFEQYF. DNA for the CDR3: TGTGCCAGCAGTCCACACAGTGGGTTCGAGCAGTACTTC.

This clone was seen only once. The rearrangement links TRBV10-1 to TRBJ2-1; either TRBD1 or TRBD2 may supply D (5 bases each). The CDR3 contains 16 residues. Germline V gene data show CDR1 as WNHNN and CDR2 as SYGVQD (reference sequence). Trimming took 0 bases from V and 7 from J, leaving 16 bases between them. The CDR3: CASSESGGPYPNEQFF. As DNA, the CDR3 is TGCGCCAGCAGTGAGTCTGGGGGACCCTACCCTAATGAGCAGTTCTTC.

This clone turned up a few times. CDR3 nucleotide sequence: TGTGCCAGCAGCGTAGACAGAATTGGTGGCTACACCTTC. Its protein product is CASSVDRIGGYTF. This chain uses TRBV9 with TRBJ1-2; D call uncertain. The length of the CDR3 is 13 residues. V was clipped by 0 bases and J by 7 bases, with 10 bases between them. CDR1 and CDR2 from the germline V gene are SGDLS and YYNGEE.

The chain carries TRBV21-1 and TRBJ1-5; the D call in the table, TRBD1, was not verified against the DNA. TRBV21-1 is given as a pseudogene. The CDR3 has 16 residues. CDR3 loop: CASSLDRNDISRPQHF. As DNA, the CDR3 is TGTGCCAGCAGCCTTGACCGGAACGACATATCGAGGCCCCAGCATTTT.

CDR3: CASSLFRGYEKLFF. The CDR3 DNA follows: TGTGCCAGCAGTTTATTTCGGGGGTATGAAAAACTGTTTTTT. The chain is built from TRBV27 and TRBJ1-4; TRBD1 might be the D (5 bases). V was pared by 1 base and J by 6 bases, with 9 bases between. Germline CDR1 is MNHEY and CDR2 is SMNVEV (reference sequence). This CDR3 region has 14 residues.

The rearrangement links TRBV2 to TRBJ1-2; maybe TRBD1 (5 bases). Trimming shortened V by 3 bases and J by 6 bases, and 17 bases separated the two germline ends. Germline V CDR1 and CDR2: SNHLY, FYNNEI. This CDR3 comprises 15 residues. CDR3 residues: CASSERGRIVDGYTF. CDR3 coding DNA: TGTGCCAGCAGTGAGAGGGGACGCATAGTAGATGGCTACACCTTC.

The V call is TRBV7-6, the J call TRBJ1-1; D uncertain. There are 13 residues in the CDR3. The ends were cut back, 4 bases at V and 1 base at J, with 7 bases in the middle. The germline gives CDR1 SGHVS, CDR2 FNYEAQ. CDR3 in DNA: TGTGCCAGCAGCTCCAGCGAGAACACTGAAGCTTTCTTT. Protein: CASSSSENTEAFF.

The chain joins TRBV5-4 to TRBJ1-3; D is ambiguous. Trimming removed 2 bases from V and 0 bases from J, with 6 bases in between. Germline loops: CDR1 SGHNT, CDR2 YYREEE (reference sequence). This CDR3 is 14 amino acids long. The CDR3 DNA sequence: TGTGCCAGCAGCTTTGACCGCTCTGGAAACACCATATATTTT. Translated: CASSFDRSGNTIYF.

The CDR3 loop reads CASLEEGGREKLFF. In DNA form, the CDR3 reads TGTGCCAGTTTGGAGGAGGGGGGTAGAGAAAAACTGTTTTTT. This chain uses TRBV2 with TRBJ1-4; a weak D match, TRBD1 (6 bases). Per germline, CDR1 SNHLY and CDR2 FYNNEI. The CDR3 contains 14 residues. V dropped 9 bases and J dropped 8 bases, with 19 bases sitting between them.

The chain carries TRBV28 and TRBJ1-3; unclear D gene. Looked up from germline, CDR1 is MDHEN and CDR2 is SYDVKM. The CDR3 sequence is 14 residues long. V shed 5 bases and J shed 4 bases, with 12 bases lying between them. CDR3 protein: CASSADPTGNTIYF. CDR3 bases: TGTGCCAGCAGTGCGGACCCGACAGGAAACACCATATATTTT.

This chain uses TRBV18 with TRBJ1-5, with 7 nucleotides matching TRBD1. Trimming at V came to 6 bases and at J to 0 bases, leaving 17 bases not matched to a gene. CDR1 and CDR2 from the germline V gene are KGHSH and LQKENI. The CDR3 spans 19 residues. Here the CDR3 DNA reads TGTGCCAGCTCTCGTGAGGGGGCAGTCCTAGATCTTAGCAATCAGCCCCAGCATTTT. Residues: CASSREGAVLDLSNQPQHF.

The chain links TRBV4-1 to TRBJ2-1; 9 nucleotides agree with TRBD2. V was clipped by 2 bases and J by 0 bases; unmatched bases: 5. Germline V lookup: CDR1 MGHRA, CDR2 YSYEKL. CDR3 length: 17 amino acids. The CDR3 sequence is CASSQWAGGSSYNEQFF. In DNA, the CDR3 is TGCGCCAGCAGCCAATGGGCGGGAGGGAGCTCCTACAATGAGCAGTTCTTC.

The chain joins TRBV27 to TRBJ2-7; D is unresolved. CDR3 length: 17 amino acids. Trimming pared 5 bases from V and 0 bases from J, leaving 20 bases between. Per the germline V gene, CDR1 is MNHEY and CDR2 is SMNVEV (reference sequence). The CDR3 region has the DNA TGTGCCAGCAGTACACGCGGAAGGTCTCATAGCTCCTACGAGCAGTACTTC. Its translation: CASSTRGRSHSSYEQYF.

The chain employs TRBV7-9 and TRBJ2-5, with 9 bases lining up with TRBD2. The junction had 10 bases not matched to a gene; V was cut back by 1 base and J by 10 bases. The CDR3 runs 15 residues. The germline CDR1 and CDR2 sequences are SEHNR and FQNEAQ (reference sequence). CDR3 in DNA: TGTGCCAGCAGCTTAGTTCTAGCGGGGAGCGCTCGCCAGTACTTC. Its translation is CASSLVLAGSARQYF.

The chain recombines TRBV10-3 with TRBJ2-7; no reliable D call. CDR1 is ENHRY, CDR2 SYGVKD, per germline. The CDR3 sequence is 12 residues long. The germline V and J ends were trimmed by 0 bases and 12 bases, with 12 bases remaining between them. In DNA form, the CDR3 reads TGTGCCATCAGTGAGTCCCAGGTATTTGCGTACTTC. Protein: CAISESQVFAYF.